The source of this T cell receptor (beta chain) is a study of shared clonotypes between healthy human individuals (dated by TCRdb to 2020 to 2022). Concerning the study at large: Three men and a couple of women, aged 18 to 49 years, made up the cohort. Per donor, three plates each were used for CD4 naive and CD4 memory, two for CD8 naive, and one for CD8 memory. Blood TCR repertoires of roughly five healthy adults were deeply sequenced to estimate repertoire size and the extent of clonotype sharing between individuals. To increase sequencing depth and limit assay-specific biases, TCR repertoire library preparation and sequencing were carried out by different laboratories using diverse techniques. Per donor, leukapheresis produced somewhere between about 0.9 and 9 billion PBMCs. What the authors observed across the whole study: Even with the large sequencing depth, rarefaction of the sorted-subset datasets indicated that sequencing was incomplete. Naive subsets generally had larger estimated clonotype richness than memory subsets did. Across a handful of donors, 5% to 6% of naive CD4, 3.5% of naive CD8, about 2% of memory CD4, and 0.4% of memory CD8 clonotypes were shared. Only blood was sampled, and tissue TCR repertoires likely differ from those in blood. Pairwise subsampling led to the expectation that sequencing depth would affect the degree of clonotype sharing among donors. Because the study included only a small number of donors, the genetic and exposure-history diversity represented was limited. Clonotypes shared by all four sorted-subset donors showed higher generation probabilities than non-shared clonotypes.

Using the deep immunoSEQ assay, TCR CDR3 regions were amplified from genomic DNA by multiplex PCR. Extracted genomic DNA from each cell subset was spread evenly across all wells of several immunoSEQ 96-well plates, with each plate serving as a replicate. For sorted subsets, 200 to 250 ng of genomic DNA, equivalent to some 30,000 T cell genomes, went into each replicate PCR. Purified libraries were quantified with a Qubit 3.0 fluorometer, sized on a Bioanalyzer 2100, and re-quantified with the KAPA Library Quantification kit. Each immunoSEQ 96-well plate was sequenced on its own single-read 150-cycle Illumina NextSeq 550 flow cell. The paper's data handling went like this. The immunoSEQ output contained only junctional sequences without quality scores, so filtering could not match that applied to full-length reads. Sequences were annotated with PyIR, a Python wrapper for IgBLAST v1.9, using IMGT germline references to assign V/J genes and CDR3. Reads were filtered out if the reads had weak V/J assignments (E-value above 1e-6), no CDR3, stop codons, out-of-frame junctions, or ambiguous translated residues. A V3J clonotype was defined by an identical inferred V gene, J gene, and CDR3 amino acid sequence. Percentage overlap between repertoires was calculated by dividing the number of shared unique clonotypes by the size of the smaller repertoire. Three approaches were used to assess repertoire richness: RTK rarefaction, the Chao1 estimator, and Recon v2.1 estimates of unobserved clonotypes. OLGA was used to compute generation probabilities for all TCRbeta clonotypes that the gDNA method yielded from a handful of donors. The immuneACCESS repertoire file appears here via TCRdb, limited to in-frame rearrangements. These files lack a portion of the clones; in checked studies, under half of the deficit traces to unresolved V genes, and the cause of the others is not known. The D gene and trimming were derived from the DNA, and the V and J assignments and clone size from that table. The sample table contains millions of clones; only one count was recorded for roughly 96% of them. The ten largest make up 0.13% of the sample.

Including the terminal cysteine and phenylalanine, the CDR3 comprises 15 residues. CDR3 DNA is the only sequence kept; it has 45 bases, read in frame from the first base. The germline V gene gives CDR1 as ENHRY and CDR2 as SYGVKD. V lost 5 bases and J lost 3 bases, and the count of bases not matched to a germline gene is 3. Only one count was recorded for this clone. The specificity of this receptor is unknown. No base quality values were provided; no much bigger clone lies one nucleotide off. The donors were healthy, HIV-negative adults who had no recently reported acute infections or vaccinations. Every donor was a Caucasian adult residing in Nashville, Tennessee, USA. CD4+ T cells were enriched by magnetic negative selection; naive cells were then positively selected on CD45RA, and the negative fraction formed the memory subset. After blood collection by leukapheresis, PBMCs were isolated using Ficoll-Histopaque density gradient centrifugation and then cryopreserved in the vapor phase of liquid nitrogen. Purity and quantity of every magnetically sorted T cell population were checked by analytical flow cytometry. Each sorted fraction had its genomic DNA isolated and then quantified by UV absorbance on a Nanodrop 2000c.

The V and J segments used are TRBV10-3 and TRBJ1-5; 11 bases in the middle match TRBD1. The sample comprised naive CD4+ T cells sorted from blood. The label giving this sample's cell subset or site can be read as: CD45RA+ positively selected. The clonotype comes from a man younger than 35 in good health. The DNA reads TGTGCCATCAGTAGGGGACAGGGGGACAATCAGCCCCAGCATTTT. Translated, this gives CAISRGQGDNQPQHF.